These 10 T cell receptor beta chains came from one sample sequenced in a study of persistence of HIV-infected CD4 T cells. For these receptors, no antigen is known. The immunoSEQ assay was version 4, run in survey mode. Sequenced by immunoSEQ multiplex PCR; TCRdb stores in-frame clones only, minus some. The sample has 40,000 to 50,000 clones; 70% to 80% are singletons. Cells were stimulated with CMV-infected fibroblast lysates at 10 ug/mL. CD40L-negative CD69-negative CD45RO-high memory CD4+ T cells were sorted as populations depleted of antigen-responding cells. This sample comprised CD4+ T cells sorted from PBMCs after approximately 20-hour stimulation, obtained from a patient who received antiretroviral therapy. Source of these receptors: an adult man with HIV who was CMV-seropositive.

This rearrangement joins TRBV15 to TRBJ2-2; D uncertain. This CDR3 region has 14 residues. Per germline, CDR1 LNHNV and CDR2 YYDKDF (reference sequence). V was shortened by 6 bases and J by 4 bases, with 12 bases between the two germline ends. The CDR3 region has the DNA TGTGCCACCAGTGTTGGAGTTGGCACCGGGGAGCTGTTTTTT. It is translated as CATSVGVGTGELFF.

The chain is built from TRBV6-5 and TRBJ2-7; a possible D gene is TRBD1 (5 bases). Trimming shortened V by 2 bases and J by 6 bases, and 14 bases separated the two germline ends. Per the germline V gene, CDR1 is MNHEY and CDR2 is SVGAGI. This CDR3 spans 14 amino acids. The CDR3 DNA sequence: TGTGCCAGCAGTTACGCAGGGAAAGGAGCCGAGCAGTACTTC. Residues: CASSYAGKGAEQYF.

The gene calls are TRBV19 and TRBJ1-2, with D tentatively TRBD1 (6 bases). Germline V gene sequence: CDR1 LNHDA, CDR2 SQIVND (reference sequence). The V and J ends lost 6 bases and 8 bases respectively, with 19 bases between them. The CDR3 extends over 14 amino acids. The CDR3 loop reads CASSPGTRLMGYTF. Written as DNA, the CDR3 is TGTGCCAGTAGCCCCGGGACACGACTTATGGGCTACACCTTC. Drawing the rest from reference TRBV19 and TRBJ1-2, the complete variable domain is DGGITQSPKYLFRKEGQNVTLSCEQNLNHDAMYWYRQDPGQGLRLIYYSQIVNDFQKGDIAEGYSVSREKKESFPLTVTSAQKNPTAFYLCASSPGTRLMGYTFGSGTRLTVV.

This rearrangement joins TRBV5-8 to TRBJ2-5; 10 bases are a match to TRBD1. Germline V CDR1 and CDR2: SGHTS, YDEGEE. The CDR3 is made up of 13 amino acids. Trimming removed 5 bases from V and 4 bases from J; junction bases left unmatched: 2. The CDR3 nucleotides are TGTGCCAGCAGTCGGGACAGGGGAGAGACCCAGTACTTC. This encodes CASSRDRGETQYF.

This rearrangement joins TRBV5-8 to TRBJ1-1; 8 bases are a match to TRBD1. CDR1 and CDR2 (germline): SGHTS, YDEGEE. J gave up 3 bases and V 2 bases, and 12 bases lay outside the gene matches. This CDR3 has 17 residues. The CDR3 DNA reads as TGTGCCAGCAGCTTCTATCAGGGGGCGGGAGAGGACACTGAAGCTTTCTTT. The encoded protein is CASSFYQGAGEDTEAFF.

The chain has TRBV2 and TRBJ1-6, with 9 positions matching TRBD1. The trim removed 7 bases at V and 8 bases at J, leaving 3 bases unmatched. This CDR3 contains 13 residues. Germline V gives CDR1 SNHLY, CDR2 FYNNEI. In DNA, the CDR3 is TGTGCCAGCACCAGGGACAGGGATTCACCCCTCCACTTT. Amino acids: CASTRDRDSPLHF.

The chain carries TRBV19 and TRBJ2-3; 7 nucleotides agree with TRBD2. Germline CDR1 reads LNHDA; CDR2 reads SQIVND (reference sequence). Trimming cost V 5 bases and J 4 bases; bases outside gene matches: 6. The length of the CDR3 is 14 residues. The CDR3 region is CASSPRLAADTQYF. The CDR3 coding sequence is TGTGCCAGTAGTCCCCGACTAGCCGCAGATACGCAGTATTTT.

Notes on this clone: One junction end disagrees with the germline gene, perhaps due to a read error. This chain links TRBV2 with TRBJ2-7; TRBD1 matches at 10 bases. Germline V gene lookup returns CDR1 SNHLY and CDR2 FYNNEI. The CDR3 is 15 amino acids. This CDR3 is CASREGQGVSYEQYF. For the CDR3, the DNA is TGTGCCAGCAGGGAAGGACAGGGGGTCTCCTACGAGCAGTACTTC.

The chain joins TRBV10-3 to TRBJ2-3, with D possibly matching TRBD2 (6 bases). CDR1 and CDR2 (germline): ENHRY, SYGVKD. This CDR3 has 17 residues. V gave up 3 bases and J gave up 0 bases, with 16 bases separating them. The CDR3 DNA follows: TGTGCCATCAGTGAAAGAGGGACTCGCCAGAGCACAGATACGCAGTATTTT. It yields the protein CAISERGTRQSTDTQYF.

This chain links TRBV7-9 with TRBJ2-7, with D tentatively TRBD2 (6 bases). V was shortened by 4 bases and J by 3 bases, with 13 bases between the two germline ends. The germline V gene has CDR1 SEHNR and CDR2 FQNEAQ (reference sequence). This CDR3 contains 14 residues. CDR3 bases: TGTGCCAGCAGCTCGTTGGGAGGAGACTACGAGCAGTACTTC. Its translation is CASSSLGGDYEQYF.